Here is one TCR beta chain with its context. Its antigen remains undetermined. Base qualities are not at hand, and no much larger clone is one base apart. Genomic DNA was isolated using the Qiagen DNeasy kit from unsorted PBMCs as well as from negatively selected CD4+ and CD8+ fractions. Amplification of TCR beta CDR3 regions was done by immunoSEQ multiplex PCR with primers that anneal to V and J segments. A synthetic immune receptor repertoire was used to minimize amplification bias, and any remaining bias was removed computationally after sequencing. The original methods were these. Custom Python scripts were used to quantify repertoire diversity as the Shannon entropy index. Unsorted, CD4+ and CD8+ repertoires were analyzed separately, except in combined analyses where CD4+ and CD8+ sequences were merged in silico. Clonal expansion was defined as at least a 2-fold frequency increase after treatment relative to C1D1, with a pseudocount of 0.5 for undetected baseline clones. Singleton clones were defined as clones with 0 or 1 copy at C1D1, and non-singleton clones were defined as clones with 2 or more copies. Clones expanded in unsorted samples were assigned a CD4+, CD8+ or unknown annotation through matching of protein sequences in sorted samples from the same patient. Wilcoxon tests were applied to paired samples to test diversity changes from C1D1 to C4D1. The clones in this table, taken by TCRdb from immuneACCESS, are in-frame only. Not every clone is retained; where verified, under half of the shortfall comes from an unresolved V gene, and the cause of the rest is unknown. That table is the source of V, J and clone size, and D and trimming were worked out from the DNA. The sample includes tens of thousands of clones, with approximately 90% observed a single time. 2.9% of the sample lies in the top ten.

The intended sense of this specimen's time point label: cycle 4 day 1 (C4D1), after about 6 weeks of nivolumab. Every trial patient had relapsed following autologous stem cell transplantation, and prior brentuximab vedotin exposure was what differed among cohorts A, B and C. The trial cohort comprised 56 patients with relapsed/refractory classical Hodgkin lymphoma whose best overall responses were complete response, partial response or progressive disease. Single-agent nivolumab was administered to trial patients in the multi-cohort phase II CheckMate 205 trial. An independent review committee assessed best overall response by applying the 2007 International Working Group response criteria. PBMCs from the trial were collected at three points: immediately before nivolumab initiation (C1D1), and during therapy at cycle 2 day 1 and cycle 4 day 1. After peripheral blood was drawn into 8 mL Vacutainer Cell Preparation Tubes, PBMCs were isolated by centrifugation and then cryopreserved.

The source of the sample is a study of PD-1 blockade in classical Hodgkin lymphoma (dated by TCRdb to between 2020 and 2021). Background on the whole study: Nivolumab dosing was 3 mg/kg intravenously every 2 weeks, continuing until either disease progression or unacceptable toxicity. The study used CyTOF and TCR beta sequencing to define a peripheral blood immune signature of response to PD-1 blockade in classical Hodgkin lymphoma. Study-wide conclusions, independent of this receptor: Lower diversity was observed in patients in whom nivolumab was started less than 1 year after ASCT, and these patients were excluded from later analyses so that confounding by immune reconstitution would be avoided. Baseline diversity similar to that of newly diagnosed patients was observed in trial patients achieving complete response, whereas significantly lower diversity was observed in partial responders and progressors. Baseline TCR diversity was reported to be lower in newly diagnosed patients than in healthy donors and to be lower still in relapsed/refractory patients. A significant rise by C4D1 was seen in CD4+ but not CD8+ TCR diversity (p=0.0027 vs p=0.16), with the rise being most apparent in complete responders (p=0.02). The study was limited to a single clinical trial cohort, and causes of repertoire differences, possibly disease activity or prior therapy, remained undefined.

CDR1 and CDR2 were assigned from the germline V gene as MNHEY and SVGAGI. From the cysteine through the phenylalanine, the CDR3 covers 13 amino acids. Only the CDR3 portion is preserved as DNA: 39 bases, with reading frame beginning at the first base. Between the V and J ends, shortened by 0 bases and 2 bases respectively, the junction contains 5 bases. Recombination connected TRBV6-5 to TRBJ2-7; confidence is insufficient to name the D gene. The clonotype comes from a human donor with classical Hodgkin lymphoma. The material was peripheral blood mononuclear cells (PBMCs), obtained before the fourth cycle of nivolumab. The nucleotide sequence is given as TGTGCCAGCAGTTACTCCGTTGCCTACGAGCAGTACTTC. Its protein is CASSYSVAYEQYF.